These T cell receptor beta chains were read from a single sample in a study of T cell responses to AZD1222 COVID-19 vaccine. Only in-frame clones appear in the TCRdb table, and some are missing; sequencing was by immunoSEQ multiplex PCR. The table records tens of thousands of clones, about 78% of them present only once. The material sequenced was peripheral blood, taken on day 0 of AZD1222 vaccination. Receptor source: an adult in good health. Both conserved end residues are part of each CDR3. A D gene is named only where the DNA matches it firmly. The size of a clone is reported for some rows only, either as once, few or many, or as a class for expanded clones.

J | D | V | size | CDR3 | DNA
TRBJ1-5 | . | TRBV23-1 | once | CASRSPDLTGSRQPQHF | TGCGCCAGCAGGTCACCTGACCTGACAGGCAGTAGGCAGCCCCAGCATTTT
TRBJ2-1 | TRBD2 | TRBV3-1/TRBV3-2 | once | CASSQDTLAGYNEQFF | TGTGCCAGCAGCCAAGATACCCTAGCGGGCTACAATGAGCAGTTCTTC
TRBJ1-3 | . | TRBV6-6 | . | CASTSSGNTIYF | TGTGCCAGCACCAGCTCTGGAAACACCATATATTTT
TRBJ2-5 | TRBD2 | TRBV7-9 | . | CASSPLGLAGVETQYF | TGTGCCAGCAGTCCCCTTGGACTAGCGGGAGTGGAGACCCAGTACTTC
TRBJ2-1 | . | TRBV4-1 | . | CASSQVVGGSYNEQFF | TGCGCCAGCAGCCAAGTGGTTGGGGGCTCCTACAATGAGCAGTTCTTC
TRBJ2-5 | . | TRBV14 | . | CASSQVSSRGKGTQYF | TGTGCCAGCAGCCAAGTTAGCTCTCGTGGAAAAGGAACCCAGTACTTC
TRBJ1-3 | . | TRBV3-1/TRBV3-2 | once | CASSLVQGFAGNTIYF | TGTGCCAGCAGCCTCGTTCAAGGTTTTGCTGGAAACACCATATATTTT
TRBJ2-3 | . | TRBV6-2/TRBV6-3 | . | CASSRGLPTDTQYF | TGTGCCAGCAGCAGGGGACTTCCCACAGATACGCAGTATTTT
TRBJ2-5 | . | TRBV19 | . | CASKGGGETQYF | TGTGCCAGTAAAGGAGGGGGTGAGACCCAGTACTTC
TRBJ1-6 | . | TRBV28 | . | CASKGGEGARYNSPLHF | TGTGCCAGCAAAGGAGGGGAAGGGGCACGTTATAATTCACCCCTCCACTTT
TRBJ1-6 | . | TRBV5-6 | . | CASSFAPDSYNSPLHF | TGTGCCAGCAGCTTTGCGCCAGACTCCTATAATTCACCCCTCCACTTT
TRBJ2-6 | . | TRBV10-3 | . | CAISESKRSGANVLTF | TGTGCCATCAGTGAGTCGAAACGCTCTGGGGCCAACGTCCTGACTTTC
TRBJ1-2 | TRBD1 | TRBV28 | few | CASSSSGTGVGGYTF | TGTGCCAGCAGTTCGTCCGGGACAGGGGTAGGTGGCTACACCTTC
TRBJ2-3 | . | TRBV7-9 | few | CASSRANSPDTQYF | TGTGCCAGCAGCCGGGCTAATAGCCCAGATACGCAGTATTTT
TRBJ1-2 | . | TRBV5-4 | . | CASSSEQGGGYTF | TGTGCCAGCAGCTCAGAACAGGGCGGCGGCTACACCTTC